This T cell receptor (beta chain) was captured in a study of early stage breast cancer tumors. Study context: The ER+/PR+/HER2- tumors included roughly eight ductal and a handful of lobular carcinomas. Whole-study results and caveats: Compared with adjacent normal breast, tumors showed 2 to 2.5-fold denser, more clonal T cells. Blood repertoires resembled normal breast more than tumor.

Germline V CDR1 and CDR2: ENHRY, SYGVKD. V shed 5 bases and J 1 base; nucleotides not matched to a gene: 10. CDR3 length: 16 residues. Blood replicates held 0.5 ug DNA, tumor or normal breast roughly 1.5 ug, two each. TCRdb's table, derived via immunoSEQ multiplex PCR, lists solely in-frame clones and lacks some. The sample holds about 72,000 clones; more than 60% are singletons and the top ten take 3% to 3.5%. With regard to this clone: No antigen is known for it.

The receptor comes from a person in their sixties or seventies with breast cancer. V is TRBV10-3 and J is TRBJ2-5, with TRBD1 matching over 7 bases. What was sequenced was blood. The CDR3 region is CAISRQGPLTQETQYF. CDR3 sequence (DNA): TGTGCCATCAGTAGACAGGGCCCCCTTACCCAAGAGACCCAGTACTTC.